The clone carrying this T cell receptor beta chain was seen more than once but under ten times. What it binds is unknown. These data originate in a study of PD-L1 blockade in urothelial cancer. Overall study context: Atezolizumab, begun by patients in the mid-2010s, was given at 1,200 mg intravenously every 3 weeks. Patients had been given 0 to 3 earlier chemotherapy regimens.

Study-level points and caveats: Enhanced expansion of tumor-associated blood clones at 3 weeks characterized durable-benefit patients.

CDR3 size: 15 residues. Germline lookup yields CDR1 MNHNY and CDR2 SVGAGI (reference sequence). With 2 bases removed from V and 6 bases from J, the gap between germline ends came to 15 bases. Stated time point: peripheral blood 6 weeks after treatment start. Here immunoSEQ multiplex PCR was the method, and the copy in TCRdb shows in-frame clones only, minus some. The data hold about 41,000 clones, with roughly 81% observed a single time. V is TRBV6-6 and J is TRBJ2-3, with D perhaps matching TRBD1 (6 bases). The input for sequencing was PBMCs, taken around atezolizumab (anti-PD-L1) treatment. The receptor was derived from a man in his 70s with urothelial cancer. DNA of the CDR3: TGTGCCAGCAGTTACGGCAGGGGCCCCGCGGATACGCAGTATTTT. Its protein is CASSYGRGPADTQYF.